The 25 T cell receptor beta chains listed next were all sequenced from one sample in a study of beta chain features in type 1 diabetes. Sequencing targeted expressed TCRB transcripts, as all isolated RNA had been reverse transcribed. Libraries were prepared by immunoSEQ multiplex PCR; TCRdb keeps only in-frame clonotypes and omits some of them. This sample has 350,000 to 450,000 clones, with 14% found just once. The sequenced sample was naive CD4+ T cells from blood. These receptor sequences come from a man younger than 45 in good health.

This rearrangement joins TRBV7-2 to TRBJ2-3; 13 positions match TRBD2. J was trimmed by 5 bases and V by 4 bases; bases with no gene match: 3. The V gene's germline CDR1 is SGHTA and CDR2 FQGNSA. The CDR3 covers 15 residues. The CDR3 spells CASSSGLAGRDTQYF. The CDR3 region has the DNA TGTGCCAGCAGCTCGGGACTAGCGGGAAGAGATACGCAGTATTTT. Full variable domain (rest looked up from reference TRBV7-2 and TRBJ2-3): GAGVSQSPSNKVTEKGKDVELRCDPISGHTALYWYRQSLGQGLEFLIYFQGNSAPDKSGLPSDRFSAERTGGSVSTLTIQRTQQEDSAVYLCASSSGLAGRDTQYFGPGTRLTVL.

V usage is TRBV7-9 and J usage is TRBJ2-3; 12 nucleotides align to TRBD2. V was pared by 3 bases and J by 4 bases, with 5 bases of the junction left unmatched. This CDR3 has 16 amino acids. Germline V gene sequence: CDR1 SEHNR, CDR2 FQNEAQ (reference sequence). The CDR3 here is CASSFGTSGFADTQYF. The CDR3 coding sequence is TGTGCCAGCAGCTTCGGGACTAGCGGGTTCGCAGATACGCAGTATTTT. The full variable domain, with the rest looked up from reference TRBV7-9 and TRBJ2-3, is DTGVSQNPRHKITKRGQNVTFRCDPISEHNRLYWYRQTLGQGPEFLTYFQNEAQLEKSRLLSDRFSAERPKGSFSTLEIQRTEQGDSAMYLCASSFGTSGFADTQYFGPGTRLTVL.

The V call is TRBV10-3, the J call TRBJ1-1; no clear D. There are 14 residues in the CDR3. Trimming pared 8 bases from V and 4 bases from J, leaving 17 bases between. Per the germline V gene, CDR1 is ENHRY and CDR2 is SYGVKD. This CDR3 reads CAISPGEGFTEAFF. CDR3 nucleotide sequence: TGTGCCATCTCCCCCGGGGAGGGTTTCACTGAAGCTTTCTTT.

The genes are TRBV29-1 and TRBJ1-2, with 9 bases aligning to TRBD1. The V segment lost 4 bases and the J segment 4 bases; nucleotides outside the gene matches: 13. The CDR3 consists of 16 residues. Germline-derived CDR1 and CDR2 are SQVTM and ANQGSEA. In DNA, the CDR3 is TGCAGCGTTGCCGGAGTGGTGGGGACAGGGTCCTATGGCTACACCTTC. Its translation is CSVAGVVGTGSYGYTF.

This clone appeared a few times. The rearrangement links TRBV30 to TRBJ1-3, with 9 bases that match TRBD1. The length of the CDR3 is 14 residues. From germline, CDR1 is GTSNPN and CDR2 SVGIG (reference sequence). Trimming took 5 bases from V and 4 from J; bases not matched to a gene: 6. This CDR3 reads CAWEQGAGGNTIYF. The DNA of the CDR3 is TGTGCCTGGGAACAGGGGGCGGGAGGAAACACCATATATTTT.

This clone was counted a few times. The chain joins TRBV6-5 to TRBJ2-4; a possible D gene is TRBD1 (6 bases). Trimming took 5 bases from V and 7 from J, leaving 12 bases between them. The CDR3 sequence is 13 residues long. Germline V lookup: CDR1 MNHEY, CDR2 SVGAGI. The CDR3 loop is CASSATGSNIQYF. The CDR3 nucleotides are TGTGCCAGCAGTGCAACAGGGTCGAACATTCAGTACTTC.

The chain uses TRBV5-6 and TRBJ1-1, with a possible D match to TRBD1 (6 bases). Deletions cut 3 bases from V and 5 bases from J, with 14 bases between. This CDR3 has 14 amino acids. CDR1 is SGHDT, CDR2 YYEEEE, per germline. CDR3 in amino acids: CASSSRTGSTEAFF. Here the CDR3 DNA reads TGTGCCAGCAGCTCTCGAACAGGGTCAACTGAAGCTTTCTTT.

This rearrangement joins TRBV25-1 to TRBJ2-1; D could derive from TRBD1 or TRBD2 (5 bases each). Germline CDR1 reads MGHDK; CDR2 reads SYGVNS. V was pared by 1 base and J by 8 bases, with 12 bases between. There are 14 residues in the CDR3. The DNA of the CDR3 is TGTGCCAGCAGTGAATGGGACCTTACCTATGAGCAGTTCTTC. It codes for CASSEWDLTYEQFF.

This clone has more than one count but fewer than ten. Here the CDR3 reads CASSLLPQLSGNTIYF. As DNA, the CDR3 is TGTGCCAGCAGCTTGCTTCCACAACTCTCTGGAAACACCATATATTTT. J is TRBJ1-3 and V is TRBV5-6; the D is unclear. The CDR3 covers 16 residues. V was cut by 1 base and J by 0 bases, with 11 bases left in between. In germline, CDR1 is SGHDT, CDR2 YYEEEE.

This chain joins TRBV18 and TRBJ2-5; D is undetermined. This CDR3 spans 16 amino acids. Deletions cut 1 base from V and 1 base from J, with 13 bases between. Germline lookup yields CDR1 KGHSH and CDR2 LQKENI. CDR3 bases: TGTGCCAGCTCACCACTCCCGCGCCAACCCCAAGAGACCCAGTACTTC. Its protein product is CASSPLPRQPQETQYF.

CDR3 loop: CASWRNGAGAKNIQYF. The CDR3 DNA reads TGTGCCAGCTGGAGGAACGGAGCGGGAGCCAAAAACATTCAGTACTTC. This chain joins TRBV2 and TRBJ2-4; D is possibly TRBD2 (6 bases). V was trimmed by 8 bases and J by 0 bases, leaving 17 bases between them. In germline, CDR1 is SNHLY, CDR2 FYNNEI. This CDR3 is 16 amino acids long.

CDR3 protein: CASSLGGTGTYEQYF. CDR3 bases: TGTGCCAGCAGCTTAGGTGGGACAGGCACCTACGAGCAGTACTTC. This chain links TRBV7-9 with TRBJ2-7, with TRBD1 identical over 8 bases. The junction had 4 bases not matched to a gene; V was cut back by 1 base and J by 2 bases. This CDR3 has 15 residues. The V gene's germline CDR1 is SEHNR and CDR2 FQNEAQ (reference sequence).

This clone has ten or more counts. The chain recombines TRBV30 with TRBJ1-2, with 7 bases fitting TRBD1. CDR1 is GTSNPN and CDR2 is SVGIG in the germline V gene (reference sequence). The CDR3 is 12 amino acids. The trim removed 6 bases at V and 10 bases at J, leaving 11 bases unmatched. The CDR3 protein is CACRGQLDDYTF. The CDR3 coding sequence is TGTGCCTGCAGGGGACAGCTTGACGACTACACCTTC.

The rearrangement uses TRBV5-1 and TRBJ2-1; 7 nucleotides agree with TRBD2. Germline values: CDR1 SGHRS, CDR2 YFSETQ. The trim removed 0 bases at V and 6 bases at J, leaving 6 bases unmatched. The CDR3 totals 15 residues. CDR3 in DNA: TGCGCCAGCAGCTTGGGCGGGAGCTCAGGCAATGAGCAGTTCTTC. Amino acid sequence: CASSLGGSSGNEQFF. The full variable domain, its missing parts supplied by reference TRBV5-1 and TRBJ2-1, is KAGVTQTPRYLIKTRGQQVTLSCSPISGHRSVSWYQQTPGQGLQFLFEYFSETQRNKGNFPGRFSGRQFSNSRSEMNVSTLELGDSALYLCASSLGGSSGNEQFFGPGTRLTVL.

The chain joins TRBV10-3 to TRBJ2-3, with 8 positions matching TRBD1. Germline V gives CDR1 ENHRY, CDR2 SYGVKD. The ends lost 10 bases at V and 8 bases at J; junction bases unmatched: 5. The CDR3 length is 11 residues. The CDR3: CASGGQGTQYF. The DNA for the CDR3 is TGTGCCAGCGGAGGACAGGGTACGCAGTATTTT.

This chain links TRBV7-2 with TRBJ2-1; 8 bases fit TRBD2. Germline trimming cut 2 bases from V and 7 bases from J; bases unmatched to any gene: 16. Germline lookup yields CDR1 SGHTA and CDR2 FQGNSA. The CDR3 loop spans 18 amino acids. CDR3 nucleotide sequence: TGTGCCAGCAGCTTAACCGGGGCCCCAGCGGGGGTCACGAATGAGCAGTTCTTC. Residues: CASSLTGAPAGVTNEQFF. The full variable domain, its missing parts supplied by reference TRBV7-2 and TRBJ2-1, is GAGVSQSPSNKVTEKGKDVELRCDPISGHTALYWYRQSLGQGLEFLIYFQGNSAPDKSGLPSDRFSAERTGGSVSTLTIQRTQQEDSAVYLCASSLTGAPAGVTNEQFFGPGTRLTVL.

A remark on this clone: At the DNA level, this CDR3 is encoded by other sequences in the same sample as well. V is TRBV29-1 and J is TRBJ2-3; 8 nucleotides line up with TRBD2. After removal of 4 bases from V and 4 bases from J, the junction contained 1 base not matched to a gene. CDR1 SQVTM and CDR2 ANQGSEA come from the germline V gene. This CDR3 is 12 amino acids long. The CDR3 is CSVVAGSDTQYF. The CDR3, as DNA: TGCAGCGTTGTAGCGGGATCAGATACGCAGTATTTT.

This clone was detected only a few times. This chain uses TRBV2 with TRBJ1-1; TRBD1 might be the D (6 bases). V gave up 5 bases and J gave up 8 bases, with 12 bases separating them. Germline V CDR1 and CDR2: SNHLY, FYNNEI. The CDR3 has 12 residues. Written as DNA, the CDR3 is TGTGCCAGCAGTCCACAGGGAGGAGAAGCTTTCTTT. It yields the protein CASSPQGGEAFF. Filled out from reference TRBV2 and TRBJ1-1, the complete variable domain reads EPEVTQTPSHQVTQMGQEVILRCVPISNHLYFYWYRQILGQKVEFLVSFYNNEISEKSEIFDDQFSVERPDGSNFTLKIRSTKLEDSAMYFCASSPQGGEAFFGQGTRLTVV.

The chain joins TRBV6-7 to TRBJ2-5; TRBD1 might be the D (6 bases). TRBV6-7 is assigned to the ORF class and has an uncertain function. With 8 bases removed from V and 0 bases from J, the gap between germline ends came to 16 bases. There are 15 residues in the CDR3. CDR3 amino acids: CASHWGRRDQETQYF. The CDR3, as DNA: TGTGCCAGCCACTGGGGGCGGAGAGACCAAGAGACCCAGTACTTC.

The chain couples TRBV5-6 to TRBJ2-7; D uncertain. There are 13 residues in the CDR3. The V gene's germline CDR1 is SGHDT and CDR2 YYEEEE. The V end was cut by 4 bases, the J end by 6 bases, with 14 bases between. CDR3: CASSGVGLFEQYV. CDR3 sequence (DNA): TGTGCCAGCAGCGGGGTCGGGCTCTTCGAGCAGTACGTC.

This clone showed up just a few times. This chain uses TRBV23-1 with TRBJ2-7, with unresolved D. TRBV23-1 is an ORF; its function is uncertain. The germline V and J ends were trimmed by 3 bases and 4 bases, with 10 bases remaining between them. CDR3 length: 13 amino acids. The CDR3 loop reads CASSHRTEYEQYF. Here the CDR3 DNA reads TGCGCCAGCAGTCACCGTACAGAGTACGAGCAGTACTTC.

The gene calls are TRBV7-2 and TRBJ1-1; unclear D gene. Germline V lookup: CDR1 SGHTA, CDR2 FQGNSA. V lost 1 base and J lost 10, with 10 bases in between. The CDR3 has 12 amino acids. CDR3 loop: CASSLGSAAAFF. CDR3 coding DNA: TGTGCCAGCAGCTTAGGATCTGCGGCAGCTTTCTTT.

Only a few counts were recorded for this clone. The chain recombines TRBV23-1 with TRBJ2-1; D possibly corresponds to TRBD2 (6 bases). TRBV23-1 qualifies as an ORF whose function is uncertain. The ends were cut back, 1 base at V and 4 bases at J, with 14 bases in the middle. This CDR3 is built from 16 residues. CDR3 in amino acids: CASSQYPSASYNEQFF. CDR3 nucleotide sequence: TGCGCCAGCAGTCAATATCCTAGCGCCAGTTACAATGAGCAGTTCTTC.

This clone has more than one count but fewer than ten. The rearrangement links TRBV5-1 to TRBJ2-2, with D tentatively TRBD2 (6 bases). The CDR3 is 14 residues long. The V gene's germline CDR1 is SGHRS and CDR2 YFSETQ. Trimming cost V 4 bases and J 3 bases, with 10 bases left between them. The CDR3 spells CASSRRADTGELFF. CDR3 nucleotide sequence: TGCGCCAGCAGCAGGAGGGCTGACACCGGGGAGCTGTTTTTT. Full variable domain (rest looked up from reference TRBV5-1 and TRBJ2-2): KAGVTQTPRYLIKTRGQQVTLSCSPISGHRSVSWYQQTPGQGLQFLFEYFSETQRNKGNFPGRFSGRQFSNSRSEMNVSTLELGDSALYLCASSRRADTGELFFGEGSRLTVL.

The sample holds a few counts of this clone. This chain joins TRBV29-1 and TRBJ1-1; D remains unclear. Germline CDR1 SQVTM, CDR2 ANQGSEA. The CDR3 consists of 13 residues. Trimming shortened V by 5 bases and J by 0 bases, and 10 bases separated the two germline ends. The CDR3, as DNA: TGCAGCGTTTTTAGGAAGCTGAACACTGAAGCTTTCTTT. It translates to CSVFRKLNTEAFF.